These T cell receptor beta chains were read from a single sample in a study of T-cell memory formation after mild COVID-19. Each CDR3 protein is one row after TCRdb ran MiXCR on the 5' RACE reads. The sample has about 600,000 distinct CDR3 sequences, about 20% seen once; the top ten hold approximately 8.4%. The sequenced sample consisted of PBMCs or a T cell subset sorted from them (not recorded which). The receptors here all came from an adult woman who had mild COVID-19 (a few samples of this study predate the infection). Cell type and time point are not known. CDR3s include the opening cysteine and the closing phenylalanine or tryptophan. D genes are given only for firm matches. For some rows the clone size is stated as once, few or many, or as a class when expanded; others skip it.

TRBV5-5,TRBJ2-7,TRBD2,NA,CASSPDLADYEQYF,TGTGCCAGCAGCCCTGATCTAGCGGACTACGAGCAGTACTTC
TRBV20-1,TRBJ2-1,TRBD2,few,CSARGLAGGLGSYNEQFF,TGCAGTGCTAGAGGGCTAGCGGGAGGCCTGGGCTCCTACAATGAGCAGTTCTTC
TRBV3-1,TRBJ1-6,TRBD1,NA,CASSHSRGGSPLHF,TGTGCCAGCAGCCACAGCAGGGGGGGATCACCCCTCCACTTT
TRBV9,TRBJ2-6,TRBD1,NA,CASSVRGLGANVLTF,TGTGCCAGCAGCGTCAGGGGGCTTGGGGCCAACGTCCTGACTTTC
TRBV12-3/TRBV12-4,TRBJ2-5,TRBD1,few,CASRRDRGYLETQYF,TGTGCCAGCAGAAGGGACAGGGGATATCTAGAGACCCAGTACTTC
TRBV5-1,TRBJ2-7,NA,NA,CASSPGADSYEQYF,TGCGCCAGCAGCCCGGGGGCGGACTCCTACGAGCAGTACTTC
TRBV6-5,TRBJ1-6,NA,NA,CASIPKAPDSRYNSPLHF,TGTGCCAGCATCCCAAAGGCCCCGGACAGCCGATATAATTCACCCCTCCACTTT
TRBV29-1,TRBJ2-3,NA,NA,CSVEEQVGTDTQYF,TGCAGCGTTGAAGAACAGGTGGGCACAGATACGCAGTATTTT
TRBV10-3,TRBJ1-1,NA,NA,CAISDRRTEAFF,TGTGCCATCAGTGACCGACGGACTGAAGCTTTCTTT
TRBV4-3,TRBJ1-5,TRBD1,few,CASSQETGDQPQHF,TGCGCCAGCAGCCAAGAGACAGGGGATCAGCCCCAGCATTTT
TRBV7-2,TRBJ2-1,NA,NA,CASSPGPWSPYNEQFF,TGTGCCAGCAGTCCTGGACCGTGGAGCCCCTACAATGAGCAGTTCTTC
TRBV5-1,TRBJ2-3,TRBD2,NA,CASSLLGLAGGISTDTQYF,TGCGCCAGCAGCTTACTCGGACTAGCGGGGGGGATCAGTACAGATACGCAGTATTTT
TRBV4-1,TRBJ2-7,TRBD1,NA,CASSQDSQGELYEQYF,TGCGCCAGCAGCCAAGACTCGCAGGGGGAATTATACGAGCAGTACTTC
TRBV28,TRBJ1-2,NA,NA,CASSTGGDGYTF,TGTGCCAGCAGTACTGGCGGGGATGGCTACACCTTC
TRBV30,TRBJ1-1,NA,NA,CAWSVQGYLNTEAFF,TGTGCCTGGAGTGTACAGGGATACTTGAACACTGAAGCTTTCTTT
TRBV12-3/TRBV12-4,TRBJ2-7,TRBD2,few,CASSRGTSGESYEQYF,TGTGCCAGCAGTAGGGGGACTAGCGGGGAGTCCTACGAGCAGTACTTC
TRBV7-3,TRBJ2-5,NA,NA,CASSLRADAGKETQYF,TGTGCCAGCAGCCTAAGGGCGGATGCGGGGAAAGAGACCCAGTACTTC
TRBV20-1,TRBJ1-2,NA,few,CSVKTRGNYGYTF,TGCAGTGTTAAGACTAGGGGGAACTATGGCTACACCTTC
TRBV24-1,TRBJ2-1,TRBD1,NA,CATSDPARTGSNEQFF,TGTGCCACCAGTGACCCCGCCCGGACAGGCAGCAATGAGCAGTTCTTC
TRBV7-2,TRBJ2-2,TRBD2,few,CASSLELARTGELFF,TGTGCCAGCAGCTTAGAACTAGCGAGGACCGGGGAGCTGTTTTTT
TRBV5-4,TRBJ2-3,TRBD2,few,CASSLESLAGGPADTQYF,TGTGCCAGCAGCCTCGAGTCCTTAGCGGGGGGGCCTGCAGATACGCAGTATTTT
TRBV2,TRBJ1-6,TRBD1,few,CASRRVQGAATNNSPLHF,TGTGCCAGCAGACGAGTCCAGGGGGCTGCCACCAATAATTCACCCCTCCACTTT
TRBV7-9,TRBJ2-5,NA,few,CASSLELVGIQETQYF,TGTGCCAGCAGCTTAGAACTAGTTGGGATTCAAGAGACCCAGTACTTC
TRBV12-3/TRBV12-4,TRBJ2-3,NA,few,CASSQGHQNIADTQYF,TGTGCCAGCAGTCAGGGACATCAGAATATCGCAGATACGCAGTATTTT
TRBV7-7,TRBJ2-1,TRBD1,many,CASSLSRTGHNEQFF,TGTGCCAGCAGCTTATCCCGGACAGGGCACAATGAGCAGTTCTTC
TRBV19,TRBJ2-7,TRBD2,NA,CASSIAPGWGGEQYF,TGTGCCAGTAGTATAGCCCCCGGTTGGGGGGGCGAGCAGTACTTC
TRBV6-2/TRBV6-3,TRBJ1-2,NA,NA,CASSDRRAGIYGYTF,TGTGCCAGCAGTGACAGACGCGCCGGAATCTATGGCTACACCTTC
TRBV27,TRBJ2-1,TRBD2,NA,CASSVAGVPYNEQFF,TGTGCCAGCAGTGTAGCGGGAGTACCCTACAATGAGCAGTTCTTC
TRBV7-9,TRBJ1-1,NA,few,CASSLVYGENTEAFF,TGTGCCAGCAGCTTAGTTTATGGCGAGAACACTGAAGCTTTCTTT
TRBV28,TRBJ2-7,NA,few,CASSRAGRDYEQYF,TGTGCCAGCAGTCGGGCAGGGAGAGACTACGAGCAGTACTTC
TRBV20-1,TRBJ1-1,NA,few,CSARGAKGAITEAFF,TGCAGTGCTAGAGGGGCTAAGGGAGCAATCACTGAAGCTTTCTTT
TRBV4-1,TRBJ1-2,TRBD1,few,CASSHLRDRAHQNYGYTF,TGCGCCAGCAGCCATTTACGGGACAGGGCCCACCAAAACTATGGCTACACCTTC
TRBV12-3/TRBV12-4,TRBJ2-3,NA,NA,CASRPLEADTQYF,TGTGCCAGCAGACCCCTAGAAGCGGATACGCAGTATTTT